The clone carrying this T cell receptor beta chain was seen many times. Antigen unknown. Per the germline V gene, CDR1 is SEHNR and CDR2 is FQNEAQ (reference sequence). V lost 7 bases to trimming and J lost 8 bases, with 9 bases between them. The CDR3 runs to 11 residues. The record originates from a study of identical twins. Overall study findings and caveats: Twins shared out-of-frame alpha sequences with excess low generation probability. Conclusions leaned on cross-sectional statistical analysis and did not track the same donors over time. Within monozygotic twins, out-of-frame TCR alpha sharing was underestimated by the models. Twins' surplus sharing was weaker for beta out-of-frame sequences.

TCRdb re-called the 5' RACE reads with MiXCR, one entry per CDR3 protein. This table holds about 690,000 distinct CDR3 sequences, roughly 6% found once. J is TRBJ2-1 and V is TRBV7-9, with D unclear. The sample consisted of naive T cells sorted from blood. The source of this sequence is a man younger than 35 in good health. CDR3: CASTLSYEQFF. DNA of the CDR3: TGTGCCAGCACCCTGTCGTATGAGCAGTTCTTC.